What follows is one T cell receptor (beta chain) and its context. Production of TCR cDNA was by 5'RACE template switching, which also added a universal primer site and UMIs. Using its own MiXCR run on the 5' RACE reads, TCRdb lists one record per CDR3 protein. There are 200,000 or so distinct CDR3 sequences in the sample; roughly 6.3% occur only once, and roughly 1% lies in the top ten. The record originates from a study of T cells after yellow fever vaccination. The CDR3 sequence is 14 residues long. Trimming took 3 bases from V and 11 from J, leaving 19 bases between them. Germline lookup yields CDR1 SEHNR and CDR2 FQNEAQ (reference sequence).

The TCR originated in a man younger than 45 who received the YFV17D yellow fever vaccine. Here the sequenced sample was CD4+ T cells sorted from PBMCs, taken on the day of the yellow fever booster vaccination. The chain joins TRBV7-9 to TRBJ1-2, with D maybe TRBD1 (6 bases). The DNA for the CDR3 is TGTGCCAGCAGCTTCGCCGGGACAAGACCACGATACACCTTC. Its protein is CASSFAGTRPRYTF.